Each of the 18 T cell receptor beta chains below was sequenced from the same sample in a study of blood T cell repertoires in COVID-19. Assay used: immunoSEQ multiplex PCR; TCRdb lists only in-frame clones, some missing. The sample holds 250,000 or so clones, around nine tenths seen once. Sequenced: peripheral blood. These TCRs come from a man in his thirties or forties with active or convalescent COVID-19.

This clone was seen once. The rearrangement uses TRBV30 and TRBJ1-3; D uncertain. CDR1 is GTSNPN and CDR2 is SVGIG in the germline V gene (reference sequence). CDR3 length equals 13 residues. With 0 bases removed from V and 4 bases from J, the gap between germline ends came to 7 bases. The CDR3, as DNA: TGTGCCTGGAGTGTACTGCAAGGAAACACCATATATTTT. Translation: CAWSVLQGNTIYF.

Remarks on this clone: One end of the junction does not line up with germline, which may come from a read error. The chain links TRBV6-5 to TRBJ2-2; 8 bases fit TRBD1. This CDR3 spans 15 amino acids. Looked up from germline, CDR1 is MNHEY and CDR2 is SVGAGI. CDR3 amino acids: CVSSYETGASGELFF. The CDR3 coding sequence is TGTGTCAGCAGTTACGAGACAGGGGCATCCGGGGAGCTGTTTTTT.

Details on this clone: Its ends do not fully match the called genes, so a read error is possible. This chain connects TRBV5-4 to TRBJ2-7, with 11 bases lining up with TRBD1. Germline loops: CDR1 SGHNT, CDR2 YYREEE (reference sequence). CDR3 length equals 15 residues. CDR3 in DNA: TGTGCCAGCAGGTTGGACAGGGGGCTTTTGGGCGAGCAGTACTTC. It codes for CASRLDRGLLGEQYF.

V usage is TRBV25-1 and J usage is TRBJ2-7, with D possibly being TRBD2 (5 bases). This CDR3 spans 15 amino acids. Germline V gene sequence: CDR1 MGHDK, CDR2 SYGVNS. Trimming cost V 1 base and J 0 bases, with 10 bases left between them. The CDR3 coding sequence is TGTGCCAGCAGTGAATTTGGCGGGTTCTCCTACGAGCAGTACTTC. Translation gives CASSEFGGFSYEQYF.

DNA of the CDR3: TGTGCCAGCAGCCAGGGGGACAGGGAGACCCAGTACTTC. Translated: CASSQGDRETQYF. The V call is TRBV3-1 (or the pseudogene TRBV3-2), the J call TRBJ2-5, with 8 bases fitting TRBD1. This CDR3 spans 13 amino acids. Germline values: CDR1 LGHDT, CDR2 YNNKEL (reference sequence). The V gene end was trimmed by 3 bases and the J gene end by 5 bases; junction bases not matched to a gene: 2.

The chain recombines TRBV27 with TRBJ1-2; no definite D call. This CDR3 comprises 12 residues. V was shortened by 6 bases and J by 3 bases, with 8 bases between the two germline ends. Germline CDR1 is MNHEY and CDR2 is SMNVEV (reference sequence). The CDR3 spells CASRNSYYGYTF. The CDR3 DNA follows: TGTGCCAGCAGAAACTCTTACTATGGCTACACCTTC.

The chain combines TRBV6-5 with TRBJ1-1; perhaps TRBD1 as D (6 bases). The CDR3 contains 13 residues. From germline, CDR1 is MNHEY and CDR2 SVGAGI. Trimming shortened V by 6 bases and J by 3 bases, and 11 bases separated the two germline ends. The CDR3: CASSQDRDTEAFF. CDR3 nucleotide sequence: TGTGCCAGCAGCCAGGACAGAGACACTGAAGCTTTCTTT.

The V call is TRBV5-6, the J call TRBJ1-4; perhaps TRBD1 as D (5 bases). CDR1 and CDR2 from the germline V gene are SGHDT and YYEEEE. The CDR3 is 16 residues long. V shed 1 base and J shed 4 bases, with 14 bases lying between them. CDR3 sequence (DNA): TGTGCCAGCAGCTTGATGGGGGAGGGGTATAATGAAAAACTGTTTTTT. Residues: CASSLMGEGYNEKLFF.

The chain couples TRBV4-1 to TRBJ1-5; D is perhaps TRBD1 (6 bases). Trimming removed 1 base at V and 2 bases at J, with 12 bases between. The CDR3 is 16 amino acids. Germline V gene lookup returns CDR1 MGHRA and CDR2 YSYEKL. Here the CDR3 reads CASSQVGGQGNQPQHF. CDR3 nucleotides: TGCGCCAGCAGCCAAGTGGGGGGGCAGGGCAATCAGCCCCAGCATTTT.

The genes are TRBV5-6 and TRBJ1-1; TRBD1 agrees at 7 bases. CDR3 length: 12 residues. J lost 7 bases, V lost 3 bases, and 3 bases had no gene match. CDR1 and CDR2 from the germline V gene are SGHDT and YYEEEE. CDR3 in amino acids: CASSSDRVEAFF. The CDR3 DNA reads TGTGCCAGCAGCTCTGACAGGGTTGAAGCTTTCTTT.

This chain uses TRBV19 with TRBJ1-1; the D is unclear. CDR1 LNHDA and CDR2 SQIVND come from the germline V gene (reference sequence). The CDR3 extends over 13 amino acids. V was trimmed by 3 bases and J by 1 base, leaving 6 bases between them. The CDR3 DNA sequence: TGTGCCAGTAGTATCTCCAGGAACACTGAAGCTTTCTTT. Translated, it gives CASSISRNTEAFF.

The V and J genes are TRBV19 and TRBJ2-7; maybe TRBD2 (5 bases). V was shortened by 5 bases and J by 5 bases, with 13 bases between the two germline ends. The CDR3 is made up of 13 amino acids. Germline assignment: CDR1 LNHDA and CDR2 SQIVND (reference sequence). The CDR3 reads CASSRERIDEQYF. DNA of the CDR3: TGTGCCAGTAGTCGAGAGCGGATCGACGAGCAGTACTTC.

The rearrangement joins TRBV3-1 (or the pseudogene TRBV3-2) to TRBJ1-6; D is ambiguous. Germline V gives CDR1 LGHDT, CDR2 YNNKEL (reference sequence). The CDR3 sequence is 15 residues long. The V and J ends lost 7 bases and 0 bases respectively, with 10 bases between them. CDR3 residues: CASTGGGSYNSPLHF. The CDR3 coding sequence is TGTGCCAGCACCGGAGGAGGCTCCTATAATTCACCCCTCCACTTT.

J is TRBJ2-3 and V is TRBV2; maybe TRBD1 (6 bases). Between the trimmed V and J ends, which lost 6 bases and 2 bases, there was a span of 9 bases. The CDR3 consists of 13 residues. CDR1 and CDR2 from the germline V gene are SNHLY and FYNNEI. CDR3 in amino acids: CASRGTYTDTQYF. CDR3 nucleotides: TGTGCCAGCAGGGGGACATACACAGATACGCAGTATTTT.

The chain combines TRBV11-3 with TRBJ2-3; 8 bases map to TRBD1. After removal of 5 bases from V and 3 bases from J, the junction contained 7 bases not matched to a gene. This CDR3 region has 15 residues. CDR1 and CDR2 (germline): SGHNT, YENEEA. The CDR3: CASSQGAQSTDTQYF. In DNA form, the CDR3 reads TGTGCCAGCAGCCAGGGGGCGCAATCGACAGATACGCAGTATTTT.

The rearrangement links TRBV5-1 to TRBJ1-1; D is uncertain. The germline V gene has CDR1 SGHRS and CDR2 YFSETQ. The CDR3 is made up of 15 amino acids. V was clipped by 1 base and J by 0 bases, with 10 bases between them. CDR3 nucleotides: TGCGCCAGCAGCTTGCTTTCAGGCATGAACACTGAAGCTTTCTTT. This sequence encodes CASSLLSGMNTEAFF.

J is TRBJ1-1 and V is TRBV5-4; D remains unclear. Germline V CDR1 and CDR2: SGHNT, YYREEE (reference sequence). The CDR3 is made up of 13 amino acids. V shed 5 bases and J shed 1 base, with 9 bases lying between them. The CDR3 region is CASSYTENTEAFF. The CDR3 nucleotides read TGTGCCAGCAGTTATACAGAGAACACTGAAGCTTTCTTT.

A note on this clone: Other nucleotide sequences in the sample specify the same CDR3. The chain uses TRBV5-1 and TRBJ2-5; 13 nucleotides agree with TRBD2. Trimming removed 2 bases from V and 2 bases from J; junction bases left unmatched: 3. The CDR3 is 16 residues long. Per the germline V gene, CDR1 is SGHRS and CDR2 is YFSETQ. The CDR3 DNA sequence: TGCGCCAGCAGCTTCACTAGCGGGGGGGCACAAGAGACCCAGTACTTC. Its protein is CASSFTSGGAQETQYF.